This paragraph reports one T cell receptor (beta chain). The sample originates from a study of blood T cell repertoires in COVID-19. The wider study: The United States, Italy and Spain provided the acute and convalescent COVID-19 samples. From T cells, B-cell-depleted T cells, or PBMCs came the material, which was cDNA or gDNA.

In the study's own analysis: Reference gene primer amplification gave nucleated cell count estimates. TCRdb's copy holds only in-frame clones and misses some; the assay was immunoSEQ multiplex PCR. V and J calls and clone size are those listed in that table; D and trimming were worked out from the DNA. This sample has roughly 80,000 clones; about 90% occur once, and the top ten carry around 4.8%. Germline loops: CDR1 SGHTA, CDR2 FQGNSA. J was trimmed by 0 bases and V by 1 base; bases with no gene match: 4. The CDR3 covers 16 residues. The receptor was derived from an elderly woman with acute or convalescent COVID-19. This chain links TRBV7-2 with TRBJ2-7; the match to TRBD2 covers 9 bases. Material for sequencing was peripheral blood. In DNA, the CDR3 is TGTGCCAGCAGCTTAGTAGGTAGCGGGGGCTCCTACGAGCAGTACTTC. This gives the protein CASSLVGSGGSYEQYF.